This passage covers 26 T cell receptor beta chains from one sample sequenced in a study of blood T cell repertoires in COVID-19. The assay was immunoSEQ multiplex PCR, and TCRdb's table has in-frame clones only and misses some. Among 250,000 to 350,000 clones, 90% were seen once, and the ten largest hold 6% to 7%. Sequenced sample: peripheral blood. These receptors were obtained from a woman aged 30 to 39 with COVID-19, enrolled during active disease.

The chain recombines TRBV4-1 with TRBJ1-4; D may be TRBD1 (6 bases). Deletions cut 2 bases from V and 7 bases from J, with 14 bases between. CDR3 size: 15 residues. CDR1 MGHRA and CDR2 YSYEKL come from the germline V gene. The CDR3 DNA is TGCGCCAGCAGCCAATACCGGGACACCAGTGAAAAACTGTTTTTT. Residues: CASSQYRDTSEKLFF.

This clone has only one observation. V usage is TRBV30 and J usage is TRBJ1-2; D is perhaps TRBD1 (6 bases). Germline V gives CDR1 GTSNPN, CDR2 SVGIG (reference sequence). V shed 2 bases and J shed 4 bases, with 14 bases lying between them. There are 14 residues in the CDR3. CDR3 region: CAWSRSGAVYGYTF. DNA of the CDR3: TGTGCCTGGAGTAGGTCAGGGGCGGTCTATGGCTACACCTTC.

Only one count was recorded for this clone. J is TRBJ2-7 and V is TRBV24-1; 7 nucleotides match TRBD2. Germline V gives CDR1 KGHDR, CDR2 SFDVKD. CDR3 length: 16 residues. J was trimmed by 1 base and V by 2 bases; bases with no gene match: 7. CDR3 DNA sequence: TGTGCCACCAGTGATTGCGCGGGAGTCGTGTCCTACGAGCAGTACTTC. It codes for CATSDCAGVVSYEQYF.

This chain joins TRBV30 and TRBJ2-7; 7 bases map to TRBD2. Germline lookup yields CDR1 GTSNPN and CDR2 SVGIG (reference sequence). The CDR3 has 14 residues. Unmatched junction bases numbered 7, after V lost 5 bases and J lost 0 bases. Written as DNA, the CDR3 is TGTGCCTGGCTTAGCGGGCCAAGCTCCTACGAGCAGTACTTC. It encodes CAWLSGPSSYEQYF.

The chain employs TRBV28 and TRBJ2-7; 12 bases map to TRBD2. The CDR3 contains 15 residues. After removal of 11 bases from V and 6 bases from J, the junction contained 14 bases not matched to a gene. The germline V gene has CDR1 MDHEN and CDR2 SYDVKM. CDR3 in amino acids: CACLTRLAGEGEQYF. CDR3 DNA: TGTGCCTGCCTGACAAGACTAGCGGGAGAAGGCGAGCAGTACTTC.

The chain employs TRBV20-1 and TRBJ2-7; TRBD1 might be the D (5 bases). Germline values: CDR1 DFQATT, CDR2 SNEGSKA (reference sequence). The CDR3 extends over 14 amino acids. V lost 3 bases, J lost 5 bases, and 17 bases lay in between. The CDR3 bases are TGCAGTGCTAGTAGGCCTACGGACATCCACGAGCAGTACTTC. Translation: CSASRPTDIHEQYF.

The V call is TRBV7-9, the J call TRBJ2-5; possibly TRBD2 for D (6 bases). CDR1 and CDR2 (germline): SEHNR, FQNEAQ (reference sequence). V was trimmed by 4 bases and J by 5 bases, leaving 26 bases between them. This CDR3 region has 18 residues. Here the CDR3 DNA reads TGTGCCAGCAGCTCCCCGCGGCTAGCGTCCTCGACAACGGAGACCCAGTACTTC. This codes for CASSSPRLASSTTETQYF.

The J gene is TRBJ1-5, the V gene TRBV24-1; D is perhaps TRBD1 (6 bases). The germline gives CDR1 KGHDR, CDR2 SFDVKD. This CDR3 is built from 14 residues. Deletions cut 8 bases from V and 3 bases from J, with 13 bases between. DNA of the CDR3: TGTGCCACCATGGGCAGGGGCCCCAATCAGCCCCAGCATTTT. Amino acids: CATMGRGPNQPQHF.

Here the CDR3 reads CASSLGLAGVQETQYF. CDR3 DNA sequence: TGTGCCAGCAGTTTAGGACTAGCGGGAGTACAAGAGACCCAGTACTTC. The chain joins TRBV6-2 or TRBV6-3 to TRBJ2-5; TRBD2 agrees at 13 bases. In germline, CDR1 is MNHEY, CDR2 SVGEGT. This CDR3 spans 16 amino acids. Trimming removed 4 bases from V and 2 bases from J; junction bases left unmatched: 4.

The chain has TRBV2 and TRBJ1-4, with 8 bases that match TRBD1. The V gene end was trimmed by 5 bases and the J gene end by 8 bases; junction bases not matched to a gene: 7. The CDR3 is 14 amino acids. The V gene's germline CDR1 is SNHLY and CDR2 FYNNEI. The CDR3: CASSRTGRGEKLFF. CDR3 DNA sequence: TGTGCCAGCAGTCGGACAGGGCGAGGGGAAAAACTGTTTTTT.

This clone was recorded many times. CDR3 loop: CASSLLNQPQHF. As DNA, the CDR3 is TGTGCCAGCAGCCTTCTTAATCAGCCCCAGCATTTT. The rearrangement links TRBV14 to TRBJ1-5; D call uncertain. CDR3 length: 12 residues. Deletions cut 4 bases from V and 4 bases from J, with 5 bases between. Germline values: CDR1 SGHDN, CDR2 FVKESK.

The CDR3 nucleotides are TGTGCCAGCAGTATGGGGTACAGGGGGCGAGGACAGCCCCAGCATTTT. This gives the protein CASSMGYRGRGQPQHF. This chain joins TRBV28 and TRBJ1-5; TRBD1 agrees at 9 bases. CDR1 and CDR2 (germline): MDHEN, SYDVKM. V lost 5 bases to trimming and J lost 7 bases; unmatched junction nucleotides: 12. The CDR3 extends over 16 amino acids.

A remark on this clone: A junction end diverges from the germline sequence, so it may reflect a read error. The chain employs TRBV30 and TRBJ1-1, with 7 bases fitting TRBD1. The CDR3 totals 13 residues. Germline V gives CDR1 GTSNPN, CDR2 SVGIG (reference sequence). The CDR3 nucleotides are TGTGCCGGGAGCTTATACAGGGGCCCTGAAGCTTTCTTT. Translated, it gives CAGSLYRGPEAFF.

J is TRBJ2-7 and V is TRBV7-6; D is ambiguous. Germline-derived CDR1 and CDR2 are SGHVS and FNYEAQ. This CDR3 is 15 amino acids long. V dropped 1 base and J dropped 2 bases, with 12 bases sitting between them. This CDR3 reads CASSLGPVSTYEQYF. The DNA for the CDR3 is TGTGCCAGCAGCTTAGGGCCCGTTTCCACCTACGAGCAGTACTTC.

This chain links TRBV27 with TRBJ2-7, with D maybe TRBD2 (6 bases). The CDR3 consists of 15 residues. Trimming shortened V by 7 bases and J by 2 bases, and 18 bases separated the two germline ends. Germline CDR1 is MNHEY and CDR2 is SMNVEV (reference sequence). The CDR3 loop is CASMGDGSSPYEQYF. The CDR3 DNA follows: TGTGCCAGCATGGGGGACGGGAGTTCCCCCTACGAGCAGTACTTC.

The chain joins TRBV28 to TRBJ1-2; tentatively, D is TRBD1 (5 bases). Germline lookup yields CDR1 MDHEN and CDR2 SYDVKM. CDR3 size: 14 residues. The ends were cut back, 6 bases at V and 4 bases at J, with 15 bases in the middle. Here the CDR3 reads CASSQGLGAYGYTF. CDR3 in DNA: TGTGCCAGCAGCCAGGGTCTTGGGGCCTATGGCTACACCTTC.

V gene TRBV6-6 combines with J gene TRBJ1-3, with 8 bases matching TRBD1. Germline loops: CDR1 MNHNY, CDR2 SVGAGI (reference sequence). The CDR3 contains 17 residues. The ends lost 5 bases at V and 3 bases at J; junction bases unmatched: 12. CDR3 sequence (DNA): TGTGCCAGCAGTCGAGGGACAGGCGGCAATAATGGAAACACCATATATTTT. Translation: CASSRGTGGNNGNTIYF.

On this clone itself: The junction shows a germline mismatch at one end, possibly a read error. The rearrangement links TRBV5-4 to TRBJ1-2; 11 nucleotides agree with TRBD1. Germline lookup yields CDR1 SGHNT and CDR2 YYREEE (reference sequence). The CDR3 contains 15 residues. The CDR3 nucleotides read TGTGCCAGCAGCTCTGGACAGGGGGCGCGCTATGGCTACACCTTT. It yields the protein CASSSGQGARYGYTF.

The gene calls are TRBV25-1 and TRBJ1-5; 8 nucleotides align to TRBD1. Germline CDR1 MGHDK, CDR2 SYGVNS. There are 15 residues in the CDR3. With V trimmed by 6 bases and J by 2 bases, 6 bases remained unmatched. The DNA for the CDR3 is TGTGCCAGCAGCCCCCGGGGACAGGGCAATCAGCCCCAGCATTTT. Amino acids: CASSPRGQGNQPQHF.

This clone showed up just once. The chain combines TRBV6-5 with TRBJ1-2; D is ambiguous. The V gene lost 2 bases and the J gene lost 5 bases, with 12 bases spanning the gap. The CDR3 extends over 14 amino acids. The V gene's germline CDR1 is MNHEY and CDR2 SVGAGI. This CDR3 is CASSYLDRYYGYTF. The CDR3 nucleotides read TGTGCCAGCAGTTACCTCGATAGATATTATGGCTACACCTTC.

The chain is built from TRBV7-2 and TRBJ1-5; 10 bases are shared with TRBD1. Germline V gene data show CDR1 as SGHTA and CDR2 as FQGNSA. This CDR3 has 15 residues. J lost 4 bases, V lost 5 bases, and 5 bases had no gene match. The CDR3 region has the DNA TGTGCCAGCAGCCCCGGACAGGGGGGGAATCAGCCCCAGCATTTT. This sequence encodes CASSPGQGGNQPQHF.

The CDR3 sequence is CASSLRWSGRTEQYF. CDR3 coding DNA: TGTGCCAGCAGCTTACGCTGGAGCGGGAGGACCGAGCAGTACTTC. The chain uses TRBV7-4 and TRBJ2-7, with TRBD2 matching over 9 bases. The CDR3 spans 15 residues. V shed 2 bases and J 6 bases; nucleotides not matched to a gene: 8. Germline V gene sequence: CDR1 SGHVT, CDR2 SQSDAQ. Based on the CDR3 plus reference TRBV7-4 and TRBJ2-7, the full variable domain is GAGVSQSPRYKVAKRGRDVALRCDSISGHVTLYWYRQTLGQGSEVLTYSQSDAQRDKSGRPSGRFSAERPERSVSTLKIQRTEQGDSAVYLCASSLRWSGRTEQYFGPGTRLTVT.

This clone was counted a single time. The CDR3 region is CAWSGTSYEQYF. The CDR3 DNA is TGTGCCTGGAGTGGGACTTCCTACGAGCAGTACTTC. The genes are TRBV30 and TRBJ2-7, with a tentative D call TRBD2 (5 bases). This CDR3 spans 12 amino acids. The V gene lost 1 base and the J gene lost 1 base, with 5 bases spanning the gap. Germline V CDR1 and CDR2: GTSNPN, SVGIG (reference sequence).

The chain combines TRBV3-1 (or the pseudogene TRBV3-2) with TRBJ1-1, with 7 positions matching TRBD1. The CDR3 length is 17 residues. With V trimmed by 0 bases and J by 2 bases, 9 bases remained unmatched. CDR1 LGHDT and CDR2 YNNKEL come from the germline V gene (reference sequence). Here the CDR3 DNA reads TGTGCCAGCAGCCAAGATGTTGGAGGGGGCTACAACACTGAAGCTTTCTTT. Its translation: CASSQDVGGGYNTEAFF.

The chain has TRBV4-1 and TRBJ2-1, with D tentatively TRBD1 (5 bases). CDR1 MGHRA and CDR2 YSYEKL come from the germline V gene. The ends were cut back, 4 bases at V and 7 bases at J, with 20 bases in the middle. CDR3 length equals 16 residues. CDR3 sequence reads: CASSRRQPEVDNEQFF. The CDR3 DNA reads as TGCGCCAGCAGCCGCCGACAGCCCGAAGTGGATAATGAGCAGTTCTTC.

The rearrangement uses TRBV28 and TRBJ2-1; possible D gene TRBD1, 5 bases. V lost 6 bases and J 2 bases, leaving 17 bases between the germline ends. There are 16 residues in the CDR3. Germline loops: CDR1 MDHEN, CDR2 SYDVKM. The DNA of the CDR3 is TGTGCCAGCAGCCTCCAGGGCGGAAGAACCTACAATGAGCAGTTCTTC. Protein sequence: CASSLQGGRTYNEQFF.